Sequencing of this T cell receptor beta chain was carried out in a study of somatic mutations in cytotoxic T cells in rheumatoid arthritis. Study-wide context: Patient blood (under 33 ml EDTA) was drawn right after diagnosis, before any treatment. Whole-study findings and limits: The authors did not adjust the slight TRBV07 underrepresentation in rheumatoid arthritis patients for multiple comparisons.

Researchers isolated CD4+ and CD8+ cells by positive magnetic bead selection and then checked their purity by flow cytometry. With 1 base removed from V and 1 base from J, the gap between germline ends came to 11 bases. In germline, CDR1 is SGHVS, CDR2 FQNEAQ. This CDR3 is 15 amino acids long. As handled by the study authors: There were rare matches between patient CD8+ clones larger than 1% and published virus-specific TCRB sequences. TCRdb's copy holds only in-frame clones and misses some; the assay was immunoSEQ multiplex PCR. V and J calls and clone size are those listed in that table; D and trimming were worked out from the DNA. The top ten clones hold more than 6.5% of a sample with fewer than 40,000 clones, approximately 78% of them seen once. Of note for this clone: Its specificity is not known.

Sequencing input: CD8+ T cells sorted from blood. The TCR was taken from an adult with rheumatoid arthritis. The chain couples TRBV7-8 to TRBJ2-7, with D perhaps TRBD1 or TRBD2 (5 bases each). The CDR3 DNA sequence: TGTGCCAGCAGCTTAGTCGGGACCGCTTCCTACGAGCAGTACTTC. Residues: CASSLVGTASYEQYF.